Listed below are T cell receptor beta chains from one sample, sequenced in a study of cytomegalovirus exposure and HLA in healthy donors. Sequencing used immunoSEQ multiplex PCR; TCRdb keeps in-frame clones, though not all of them. This table has tens of thousands of clones, about 66% appearing once. The sequenced material came from PBMCs. These TCRs come from a man aged 40-50 years in good health and CMV-seropositive. The CDR3 runs from the conserved cysteine through the conserved F or W. Fields, in order: J gene, V gene, clone size, D gene, CDR3 DNA, CDR3 protein. The D gene is left open where the match is weak. Size values are once, few and many counts, or a class for expanded clones, and some rows have none.

j_gene: TRBJ1-1
v_gene: TRBV6-6
abundance: -
d_gene: TRBD1
CDR3nt: TGTGCCAGCACCCCCTCCGGACAGGGATGGACTGAAGCTTTCTTT
CDR3aa: CASTPSGQGWTEAFF

j_gene: TRBJ2-4
v_gene: TRBV5-1
abundance: once
d_gene: TRBD2
CDR3nt: TGCGCCAGCAGCTTGGATGAAGGGAGGGGCATTCAGTACTTC
CDR3aa: CASSLDEGRGIQYF

j_gene: TRBJ2-3
v_gene: TRBV13
abundance: once
d_gene: TRBD2
CDR3nt: TGTGCCAGCAGCTTGACTAGCGGGGGGGCCGAGGATACGCAGTATTTT
CDR3aa: CASSLTSGGAEDTQYF

j_gene: TRBJ2-7
v_gene: TRBV6-5
abundance: -
d_gene: -
CDR3nt: TGTGCCAGCAGTTCGCCGACAGGTTCCTACGAGCAGTACTTC
CDR3aa: CASSSPTGSYEQYF

j_gene: TRBJ1-2
v_gene: TRBV4-1
abundance: -
d_gene: -
CDR3nt: TGCGCCAGCAGCCCGTCACGGGGAGGGATTATTGGCTACACCTTC
CDR3aa: CASSPSRGGIIGYTF

j_gene: TRBJ2-5
v_gene: TRBV13
abundance: -
d_gene: TRBD2
CDR3nt: TGTGCCAGCAGCTTACCCCCTGGAGCGGGGGGCCAAGAGACCCAGTACTTC
CDR3aa: CASSLPPGAGGQETQYF

j_gene: TRBJ2-5
v_gene: TRBV5-1
abundance: -
d_gene: -
CDR3nt: TGCGCCAGCAGCTTGTTCGACCCAGGGGAGACCCAGTACTTC
CDR3aa: CASSLFDPGETQYF

j_gene: TRBJ2-7
v_gene: TRBV5-3
abundance: -
d_gene: -
CDR3nt: TGTGCCAGAAGCTTAGGTAGCCGACCCCCGACAGGCTATAGCGAGCAGTACTTC
CDR3aa: CARSLGSRPPTGYSEQYF

j_gene: TRBJ1-4
v_gene: TRBV6-5
abundance: once
d_gene: -
CDR3nt: TGTGCCAGCAGTTGGTCCAGGGAAAAGTGCCTGTTTTTT
CDR3aa: CASSWSREKCLFF

j_gene: TRBJ1-5
v_gene: TRBV4-1
abundance: few
d_gene: -
CDR3nt: TGCGCCAGCAGCCAAGATGGACAGCTCAATCAGCCCCAGCATTTT
CDR3aa: CASSQDGQLNQPQHF

j_gene: TRBJ1-2
v_gene: TRBV25-1
abundance: few
d_gene: TRBD1
CDR3nt: TGTGCCAGCAGTCCGTGGACAGGGGACAACTATGGCTACACCTTC
CDR3aa: CASSPWTGDNYGYTF

j_gene: TRBJ1-2
v_gene: TRBV6-6
abundance: few
d_gene: TRBD1
CDR3nt: TGTGCCAGCAGTTACTCGGAGGGGGCGTCTAGTTATGGCTACACCTTC
CDR3aa: CASSYSEGASSYGYTF

j_gene: TRBJ1-4
v_gene: TRBV19
abundance: -
d_gene: -
CDR3nt: TGTGCCAGTAGTATCTCGGGGTCCGCTGAAAAACTGTTTTTT
CDR3aa: CASSISGSAEKLFF

j_gene: TRBJ2-3
v_gene: TRBV29-1
abundance: -
d_gene: -
CDR3nt: TGCAGCGCTAGTTCTGGAGATACGCAGTATTTT
CDR3aa: CSASSGDTQYF

j_gene: TRBJ2-5
v_gene: TRBV6-1
abundance: -
d_gene: -
CDR3nt: TGTGCCAGCATCCGGCGGGAGACCCAGTACTTC
CDR3aa: CASIRRETQYF

j_gene: TRBJ1-5
v_gene: TRBV19
abundance: once
d_gene: -
CDR3nt: TGTGCCAGTAGTACCGCAGGGGATCATCAGCCCCAGCATTTT
CDR3aa: CASSTAGDHQPQHF

j_gene: TRBJ2-2
v_gene: TRBV10-3
abundance: -
d_gene: -
CDR3nt: TGTGCCATCAGTGGGGTGGGGACTCCGATGGCCGGGGAGCTGTTTTTT
CDR3aa: CAISGVGTPMAGELFF

j_gene: TRBJ2-7
v_gene: TRBV7-8
abundance: -
d_gene: TRBD1
CDR3nt: TGTGCCAGCAGCTCACTCACCCCGGGACAGGGGGCATACGAGCAGTACTTC
CDR3aa: CASSSLTPGQGAYEQYF

j_gene: TRBJ2-1
v_gene: TRBV28
abundance: -
d_gene: TRBD1
CDR3nt: TGTGCCAGCAGTTTTTCCAGGGGGATTGAGAATGAGCAGTTCTTC
CDR3aa: CASSFSRGIENEQFF

j_gene: TRBJ1-6
v_gene: TRBV11-2
abundance: -
d_gene: -
CDR3nt: TGTGCCAGCAGCTTTACAGGGAATTCACCCCTCCACTTT
CDR3aa: CASSFTGNSPLHF

j_gene: TRBJ1-1
v_gene: TRBV27
abundance: -
d_gene: TRBD1
CDR3nt: TGTGCCAGCAGTTTCGGGACAGGATACACTGAAGCTTTCTTT
CDR3aa: CASSFGTGYTEAFF

j_gene: TRBJ1-5
v_gene: TRBV29-1
abundance: -
d_gene: TRBD1
CDR3nt: TGCAGCGTTGAAATCGGTACAGGGGGAGGCAATCAGCCCCAGCATTTT
CDR3aa: CSVEIGTGGGNQPQHF

j_gene: TRBJ1-1
v_gene: TRBV7-2
abundance: -
d_gene: -
CDR3nt: TGTGCCAGCAGCTTAGCGCCGGGAGGGAACACTGAAGCTTTCTTT
CDR3aa: CASSLAPGGNTEAFF

j_gene: TRBJ2-7
v_gene: TRBV6-4
abundance: -
d_gene: -
CDR3nt: TGTGCCAGCAGTCAGGGGAGCGGTTACGAGCAGTACTTC
CDR3aa: CASSQGSGYEQYF

j_gene: TRBJ2-7
v_gene: TRBV6-5
abundance: -
d_gene: TRBD1
CDR3nt: TGTGCCAGCAGACAGAACACAGGGGACGAGCAGTACTTC
CDR3aa: CASRQNTGDEQYF

j_gene: TRBJ2-5
v_gene: TRBV12-5
abundance: -
d_gene: -
CDR3nt: TGTGCTAGTGGTTGGGGGGGCGGCGCGGAGACCCAGTACTTC
CDR3aa: CASGWGGGAETQYF

j_gene: TRBJ1-3
v_gene: TRBV6-1
abundance: many
d_gene: -
CDR3nt: TGTGCCAGCAGGGTTCAGACAGGCTCTGGAAACACCATATATTTT
CDR3aa: CASRVQTGSGNTIYF

j_gene: TRBJ2-2
v_gene: TRBV28
abundance: -
d_gene: -
CDR3nt: TGTGCCAGCAGTCACCTGCGGGGGCAAACCGGGGAGCTGTTTTTT
CDR3aa: CASSHLRGQTGELFF

j_gene: TRBJ1-4
v_gene: TRBV15
abundance: -
d_gene: -
CDR3nt: TGTGCCACCAGCAGTATGAATGAAAAACTGTTTTTT
CDR3aa: CATSSMNEKLFF

j_gene: TRBJ1-1
v_gene: TRBV19
abundance: -
d_gene: -
CDR3nt: TGTGCCAGTAGTACGACGAGGACTTTCTTT
CDR3aa: CASSTTRTFF